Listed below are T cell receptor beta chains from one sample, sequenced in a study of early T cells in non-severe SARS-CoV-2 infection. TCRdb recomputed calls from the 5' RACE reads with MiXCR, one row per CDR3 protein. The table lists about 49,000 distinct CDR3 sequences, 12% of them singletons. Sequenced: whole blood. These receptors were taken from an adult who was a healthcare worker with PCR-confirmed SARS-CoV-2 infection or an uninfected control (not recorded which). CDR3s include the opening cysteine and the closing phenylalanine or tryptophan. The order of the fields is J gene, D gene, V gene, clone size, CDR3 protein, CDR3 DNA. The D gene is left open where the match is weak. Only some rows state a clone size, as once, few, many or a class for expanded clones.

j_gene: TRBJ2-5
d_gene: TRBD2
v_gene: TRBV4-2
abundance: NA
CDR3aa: CASSQAPGLAFQETQYF
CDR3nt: TGTGCCAGCAGCCAAGCACCGGGACTAGCGTTTCAAGAGACCCAGTACTTC

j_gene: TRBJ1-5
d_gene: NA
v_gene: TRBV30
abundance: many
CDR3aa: CAWGDRRFRSQHF
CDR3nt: TGTGCCTGGGGGGACCGGCGCTTTCGGTCCCAGCATTTT

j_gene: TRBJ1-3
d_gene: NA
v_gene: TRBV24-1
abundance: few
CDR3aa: CATSDPDDSGNTIYF
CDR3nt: TGTGCCACCAGTGATCCCGATGACTCTGGAAACACCATATATTTT

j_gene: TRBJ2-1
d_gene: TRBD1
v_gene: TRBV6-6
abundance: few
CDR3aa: CASRGSGTGSYNEQFF
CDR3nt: TGTGCCAGCAGGGGATCCGGGACAGGGTCCTACAATGAGCAGTTCTTC

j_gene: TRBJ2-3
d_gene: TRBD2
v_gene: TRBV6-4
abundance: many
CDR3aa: CASSALGLARDTQYF
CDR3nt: TGTGCCAGCAGTGCTTTGGGACTAGCGCGGGATACGCAGTATTTT

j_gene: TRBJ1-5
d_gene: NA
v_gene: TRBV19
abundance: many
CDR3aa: CASSVGTASNQPQHF
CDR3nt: TGTGCCAGTAGTGTGGGGACCGCTAGCAATCAGCCCCAGCATTTT

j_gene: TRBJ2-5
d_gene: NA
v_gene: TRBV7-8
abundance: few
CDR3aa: CASSLIAGTGIQETQYF
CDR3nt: TGTGCCAGCAGCTTGATCGCCGGGACCGGAATACAAGAGACCCAGTACTTC

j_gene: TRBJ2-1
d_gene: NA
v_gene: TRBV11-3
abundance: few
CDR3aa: CASSLGRRAYNEQFF
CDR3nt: TGTGCCAGCAGCTTAGGTCGGCGCGCCTACAATGAGCAGTTCTTC

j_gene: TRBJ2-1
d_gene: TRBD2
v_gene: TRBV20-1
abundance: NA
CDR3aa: CSAPLAGVSGQFF
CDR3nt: TGCAGTGCCCCCCTAGCGGGAGTGTCCGGGCAGTTCTTC

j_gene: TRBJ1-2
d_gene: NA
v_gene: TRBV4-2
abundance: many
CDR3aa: CASRANSIYGYTF
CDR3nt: TGTGCCAGCAGAGCCAATTCCATCTATGGCTACACCTTC

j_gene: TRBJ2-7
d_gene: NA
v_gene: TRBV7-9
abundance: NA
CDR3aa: CASSQTTGSYEQYF
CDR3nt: TGTGCCAGCAGCCAGACAACCGGGAGCTACGAGCAGTACTTC

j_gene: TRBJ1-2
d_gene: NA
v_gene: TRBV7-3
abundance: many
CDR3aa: CASSLIRAPYGYTF
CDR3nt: TGTGCCAGCAGCTTAATCAGGGCCCCCTATGGCTACACCTTC

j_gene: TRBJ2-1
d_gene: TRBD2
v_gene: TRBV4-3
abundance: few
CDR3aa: CASSQDGAAGAPYNEQFF
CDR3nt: TGCGCCAGCAGCCAAGATGGGGCGGCGGGAGCTCCCTACAATGAGCAGTTCTTC

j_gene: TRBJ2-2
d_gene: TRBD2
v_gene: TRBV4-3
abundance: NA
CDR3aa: CASSQALAGSAGELFF
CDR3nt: TGCGCCAGCAGCCAGGCCTTAGCGGGAAGCGCCGGGGAGCTGTTTTTT

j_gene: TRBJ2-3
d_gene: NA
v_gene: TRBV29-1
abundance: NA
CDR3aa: CSVAGGLGLDTQYF
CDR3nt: TGCAGCGTAGCCGGTGGTCTTGGTTTGGATACGCAGTATTTT

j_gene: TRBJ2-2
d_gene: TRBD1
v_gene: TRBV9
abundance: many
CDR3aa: CASSAHRGSGELFF
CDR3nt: TGTGCCAGCAGCGCCCACAGGGGATCCGGGGAGCTGTTTTTT

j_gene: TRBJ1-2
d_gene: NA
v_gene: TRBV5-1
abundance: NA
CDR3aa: CASSLRAAANYGYTF
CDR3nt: TGCGCCAGCAGCTTGCGGGCGGCCGCTAACTATGGCTACACCTTC

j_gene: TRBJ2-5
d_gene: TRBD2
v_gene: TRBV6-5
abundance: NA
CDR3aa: CASSSQGLAGGNQYF
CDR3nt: TGTGCCAGCAGTTCCCAAGGACTAGCGGGGGGGAACCAGTACTTC